Listed below are T cell receptor beta chains from one sample, sequenced in a study of cytomegalovirus exposure and HLA in healthy donors. Method: immunoSEQ multiplex PCR; TCRdb's copy keeps in-frame clones and lacks some. The table has hundreds of thousands of clones, around nine tenths seen once. Sequenced material: PBMCs. These receptors originate from a young woman in good health and CMV-seronegative. Both conserved end residues are part of each CDR3. Each record gives: J gene, clone size, V gene, D gene, CDR3 DNA, CDR3 protein. D genes are given only for firm matches. The size entry is marked missing in some rows and otherwise reads once, few, many or a size class.

>TRBJ2-1|.|TRBV5-1|TRBD1
TGCGCCAGCAGCGTCCTGACAGGGGGCGTGAATGAGCAGTTCTTC
CASSVLTGGVNEQFF
>TRBJ1-1|.|TRBV5-6|TRBD1
TGTGCCAGCAGCGCCGGGACAGGGAGAACACTTAATGCTGAAGCTTTCTTT
CASSAGTGRTLNAEAFF
>TRBJ2-3|.|TRBV12-5|TRBD2
TGTGCTAGTGGTTTGGGCGACAAGACTAGCGATAGCACAGATACGCAGTATTTT
CASGLGDKTSDSTDTQYF
>TRBJ2-3|.|TRBV6-4|TRBD2
TGTGCCAGCAGTGACTCGGATGGGGGGGCAGATACGCAGTATTTT
CASSDSDGGADTQYF
>TRBJ2-7|.|TRBV5-1|TRBD1
TGCGCCAGCAGCACGGGGACAGGCGCCAGCTCCTACGAGCAGTACTTC
CASSTGTGASSYEQYF
>TRBJ2-5|.|TRBV19|.
TGTGCCAGTAGTGGGGCAGGAGCGGAGACCCAGTACTTC
CASSGAGAETQYF
>TRBJ2-7|.|TRBV5-4|.
TGTGCCAGCAGAGCTCGGGGCGGGGATCTCACCGAGCAGTACTTC
CASRARGGDLTEQYF
>TRBJ2-1|.|TRBV5-6|TRBD2
TGTGCCAGCAGCCAACTTGGTAGCGGGGGGTCCTACTACAATGAGCAGTTCTTC
CASSQLGSGGSYYNEQFF
>TRBJ1-1|.|TRBV13|.
TGTGCCAGCAGCTTATCGGGGAAGGTCCCCCGACCCTTGAACACTGAAGCTTTCTTT
CASSLSGKVPRPLNTEAFF
>TRBJ2-5|.|TRBV2|TRBD2
TGTGCCAGCGGATCGGGAGGAGAGACCCAGTACTTC
CASGSGGETQYF
>TRBJ2-2|once|TRBV27|.
TGTGCCAGCACTACGGAGAGGGGGAATCCATTATTCGGGGAGCTGTTTTTT
CASTTERGNPLFGELFF
>TRBJ2-3|.|TRBV27|TRBD2
TGTGCCAGCAGTAAAAGGCTAGCGGGGGGGCTTTCTAGCACAGATACGCAGTATTTT
CASSKRLAGGLSSTDTQYF
>TRBJ1-1|.|TRBV5-1|TRBD1
TGCGCCAGCAGCTTTGACAGGGACACTGAAGCTTTCTTT
CASSFDRDTEAFF
>TRBJ1-1|.|TRBV5-1|.
TGCGCCAGCAGCTTCCAGGGGACGGTTGAAGCTTTCTTT
CASSFQGTVEAFF
>TRBJ2-7|.|TRBV10-3|.
TGTGCCCTGGGGGGTGACTCCTACGAGCAGTACTTC
CALGGDSYEQYF
>TRBJ1-2|.|TRBV2|TRBD1
TGTGCCAGCAATCGGCCGGACAGGGGGAACTATGGCTACACCTTC
CASNRPDRGNYGYTF
>TRBJ2-3|.|TRBV7-8|.
TGTGCCAGCAGCCCGCCCCGGGACTTGAGCACAGATACGCAGTATTTT
CASSPPRDLSTDTQYF
>TRBJ2-3|.|TRBV6-5|.
TGTGCCAGCAGCTTACGGAGCACAGATACGCAGTATTTT
CASSLRSTDTQYF
>TRBJ2-7|.|TRBV5-6|TRBD1
TGTGCCAGCAGCTATACACCGGGACAGGGCTACGAGCAGTACTTC
CASSYTPGQGYEQYF
>TRBJ1-2|.|TRBV6-5|.
TGTGCCAGCAGTTATTTCGGGGAAACGGGCTACACCTTC
CASSYFGETGYTF
>TRBJ2-1|.|TRBV7-8|TRBD1
TGTGCCAGCAGCTTACCTACTTGGACAGGACGCGATGAGCAGTTCTTC
CASSLPTWTGRDEQFF
>TRBJ2-1|.|TRBV7-2|.
TGTGCCAGCAGCTTAGAGTTCACTAGCAATGAGCAGTTCTTC
CASSLEFTSNEQFF
>TRBJ2-7|.|TRBV7-9|.
TGTGCCAGCAGCCCCGTACAGAGCTCCTACGAGCAGTACTTC
CASSPVQSSYEQYF
>TRBJ1-2|.|TRBV6-1|.
TGTGCCAGCAGTGTGGAGGGGTTTAATGGCTACACCTTC
CASSVEGFNGYTF
>TRBJ2-2|.|TRBV7-8|TRBD2
TGTGCCCGTTTCGGTTCGATAGCGGGGCAAACCGGGGAGCTGTTTTTT
CARFGSIAGQTGELFF
>TRBJ1-2|.|TRBV19|.
TGTGCCAGTAGTATAATGCCGGGGGGGTATGGCTACACCTTC
CASSIMPGGYGYTF
>TRBJ2-4|.|TRBV19|.
TGTGCCAGTAGTGGCGGCAGCAAAAACATTCAGTACTTC
CASSGGSKNIQYF
>TRBJ1-1|.|TRBV29-1|.
TGCAGCGTCGCACGGAAGGACTCAGCGACTGAAGCTTTCTTT
CSVARKDSATEAFF
>TRBJ1-5|once|TRBV12-5|.
TGTGCTAGTGGTTTAATAGTGACAGGCCTACGTTCTGGTCAGCCCCAGCATTTT
CASGLIVTGLRSGQPQHF
>TRBJ1-6|.|TRBV10-3|TRBD1
TGTGCCATCAGTGAGTTAAACTTCGGGACAGGGACACCGAACTATAATTCACCCCTCCACTTT
CAISELNFGTGTPNYNSPLHF
>TRBJ2-2|.|TRBV2|.
TGTGCCAGCAGTGGACTCCTGAGGTACGGCGGGGAGCTGTTTTTT
CASSGLLRYGGELFF
>TRBJ2-5|.|TRBV9|TRBD2
TGTGCCAGCAGCCCATGGGGGGGAGGCGAGACCCAGTACTTC
CASSPWGGGETQYF
>TRBJ1-6|.|TRBV2|TRBD1
TGTGCCAGCGACGACACAGGGGGAGAGAATTCACCCCTCCACTTT
CASDDTGGENSPLHF
>TRBJ2-7|.|TRBV2|TRBD1
TGTGCCAGCAGTGGTCCAGGGGGCGAAGACGAGCAGTACTTC
CASSGPGGEDEQYF
>TRBJ1-2|once|TRBV30|.
TGTGCCTGGAGTCTCCGCGGGACGGAGGGCGGCTACACCTTC
CAWSLRGTEGGYTF
>TRBJ1-1|.|TRBV6-1|.
TGTGCCAGCAGTGAAGCGCAGGGGCGCATGAACACTGAAGCTTTCTTT
CASSEAQGRMNTEAFF
>TRBJ1-5|.|TRBV7-9|.
TGTGCCAGCAGTTCCAGTTCCAATCAGCCCCAGCATTTT
CASSSSSNQPQHF